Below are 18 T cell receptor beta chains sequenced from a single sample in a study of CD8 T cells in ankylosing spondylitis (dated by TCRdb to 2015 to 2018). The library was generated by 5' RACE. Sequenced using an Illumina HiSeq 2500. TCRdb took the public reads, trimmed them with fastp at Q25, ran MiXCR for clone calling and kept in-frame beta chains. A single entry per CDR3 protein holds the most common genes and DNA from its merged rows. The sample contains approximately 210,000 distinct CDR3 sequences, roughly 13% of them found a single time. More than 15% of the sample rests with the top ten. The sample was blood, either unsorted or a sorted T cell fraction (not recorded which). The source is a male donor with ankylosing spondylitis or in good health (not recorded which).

CDR3 sequence: CASSGTSGTSPYEQYF. The CDR3 DNA reads as TGTGCCAGCAGTGGGACTAGCGGGACGAGCCCCTACGAGCAGTACTTC. The gene calls are TRBV12-3 or TRBV12-4 and TRBJ2-7; 13 bases match TRBD2. The CDR3 loop spans 16 amino acids. V shed 5 bases and J 2 bases; nucleotides not matched to a gene: 6.

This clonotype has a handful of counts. The CDR3 DNA reads as TGTGCCAGCAGCCTCTATTTAGGGGCCGACTACGAGCAGTACTTC. Encoded protein: CASSLYLGADYEQYF. V is TRBV7-2 and J is TRBJ2-7; tentative D call: TRBD1 (5 bases). V dropped 5 bases and J dropped 3 bases, with 17 bases sitting between them. Germline CDR1 reads SGHTA; CDR2 reads FQGNSA. This CDR3 is 15 amino acids long.

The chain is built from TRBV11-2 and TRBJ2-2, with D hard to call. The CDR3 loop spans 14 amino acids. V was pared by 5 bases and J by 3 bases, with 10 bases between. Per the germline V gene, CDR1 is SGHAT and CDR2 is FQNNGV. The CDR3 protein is CASSHGRDTGELFF. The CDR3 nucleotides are TGTGCCAGCAGCCATGGGCGCGACACCGGGGAGCTGTTTTTT.

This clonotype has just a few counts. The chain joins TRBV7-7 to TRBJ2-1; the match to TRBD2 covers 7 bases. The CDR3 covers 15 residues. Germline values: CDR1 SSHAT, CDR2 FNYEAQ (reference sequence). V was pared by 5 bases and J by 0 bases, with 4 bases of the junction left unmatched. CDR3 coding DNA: TGTGCCAGCAGCCTGAGCGGGGACTCCTACAATGAGCAGTTCTTC. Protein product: CASSLSGDSYNEQFF. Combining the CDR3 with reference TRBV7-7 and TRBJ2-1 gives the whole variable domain GAGVSQSPRYKVTKRGQDVTLRCDPISSHATLYWYQQALGQGPEFLTYFNYEAQPDKSGLPSDRFSAERPEGSISTLTIQRTEQRDSAMYRCASSLSGDSYNEQFFGPGTRLTVL.

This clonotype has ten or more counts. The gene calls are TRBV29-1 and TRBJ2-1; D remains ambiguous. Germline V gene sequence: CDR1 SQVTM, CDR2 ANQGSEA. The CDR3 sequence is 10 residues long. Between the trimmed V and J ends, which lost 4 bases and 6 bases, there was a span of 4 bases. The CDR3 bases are TGCAGCGTTGGGGCCAATGAGCAGTTCTTC. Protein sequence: CSVGANEQFF.

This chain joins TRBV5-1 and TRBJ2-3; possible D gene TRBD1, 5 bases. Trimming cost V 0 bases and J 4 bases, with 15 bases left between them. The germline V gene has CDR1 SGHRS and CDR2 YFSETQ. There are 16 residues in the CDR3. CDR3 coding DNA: TGCGCCAGCAGCTTGGAGGTGAAAGGGGCGGCAGATACGCAGTATTTT. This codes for CASSLEVKGAADTQYF.

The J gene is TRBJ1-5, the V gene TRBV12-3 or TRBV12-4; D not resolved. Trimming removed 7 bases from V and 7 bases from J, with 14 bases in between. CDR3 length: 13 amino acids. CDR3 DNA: TGTGCCAGCACCATCATCCTTGGCCAGCCCCAGCATTTT. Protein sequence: CASTIILGQPQHF.

The CDR3 region is CASTKGTANTEAFF. DNA for the CDR3: TGTGCCAGCACCAAGGGGACAGCTAACACTGAAGCTTTCTTT. The chain recombines TRBV3-1 with TRBJ1-1, with TRBD1 matching over 7 bases. Trimming took 7 bases from V and 2 from J; bases not matched to a gene: 7. This CDR3 is built from 14 residues. CDR1 LGHDT and CDR2 YNNKEL come from the germline V gene (reference sequence).

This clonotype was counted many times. The CDR3 bases are TGTGCCAGCAGCGCTGAGAAGAACAATGAGCAGTTCTTC. Amino acid sequence: CASSAEKNNEQFF. The gene calls are TRBV11-3 and TRBJ2-1; D unclear. CDR3 length equals 13 residues. CDR1 is SGHNT and CDR2 is YENEEA in the germline V gene. V gave up 5 bases and J gave up 5 bases, with 10 bases separating them.

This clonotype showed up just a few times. For the CDR3, the DNA is TGCGCCAGCAGCCAAGCGGAACAGGGGGCACGGGAGCAGTACTTC. Translating it yields CASSQAEQGAREQYF. The chain uses TRBV4-1 and TRBJ2-7; 9 bases map to TRBD1. J lost 7 bases, V lost 1 base, and 8 bases had no gene match. Germline V gene sequence: CDR1 MGHRA, CDR2 YSYEKL. The CDR3 totals 15 residues.

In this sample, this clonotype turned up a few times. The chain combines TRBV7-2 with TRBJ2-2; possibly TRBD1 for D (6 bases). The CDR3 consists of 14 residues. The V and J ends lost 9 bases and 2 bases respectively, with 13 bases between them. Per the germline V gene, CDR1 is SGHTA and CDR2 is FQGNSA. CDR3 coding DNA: TGTGCCAGAAACGCCGGGACAAACACCGGGGAGCTGTTTTTT. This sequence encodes CARNAGTNTGELFF.

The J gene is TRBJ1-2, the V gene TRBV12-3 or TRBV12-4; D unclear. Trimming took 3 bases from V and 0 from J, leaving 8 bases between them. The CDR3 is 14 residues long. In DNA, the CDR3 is TGTGCCAGCAGTTTTCTGGGCACTAACTATGGCTACACCTTC. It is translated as CASSFLGTNYGYTF.

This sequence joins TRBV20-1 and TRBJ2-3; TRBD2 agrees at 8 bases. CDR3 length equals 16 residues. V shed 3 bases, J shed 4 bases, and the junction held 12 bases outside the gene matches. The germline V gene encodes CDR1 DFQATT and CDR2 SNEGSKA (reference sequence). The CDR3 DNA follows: TGCAGTGCTAGTCCGAGACTAGCGCGAGCCTCAGATACGCAGTATTTT. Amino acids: CSASPRLARASDTQYF.

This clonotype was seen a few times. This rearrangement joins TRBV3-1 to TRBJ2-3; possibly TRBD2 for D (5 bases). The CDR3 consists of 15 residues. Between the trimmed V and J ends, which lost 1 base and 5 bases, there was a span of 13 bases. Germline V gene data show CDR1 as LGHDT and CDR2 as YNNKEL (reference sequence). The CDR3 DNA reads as TGTGCCAGCAGCCAAGTCGCGGGCCCGGGAGATACGCAGTATTTT. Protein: CASSQVAGPGDTQYF.

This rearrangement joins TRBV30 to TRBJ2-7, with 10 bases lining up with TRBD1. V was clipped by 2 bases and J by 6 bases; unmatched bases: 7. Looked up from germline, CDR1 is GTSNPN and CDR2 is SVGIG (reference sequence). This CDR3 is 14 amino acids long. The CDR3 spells CAWSTGQGRIEQYF. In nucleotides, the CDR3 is TGTGCCTGGAGTACGGGACAGGGGAGGATCGAGCAGTACTTC.

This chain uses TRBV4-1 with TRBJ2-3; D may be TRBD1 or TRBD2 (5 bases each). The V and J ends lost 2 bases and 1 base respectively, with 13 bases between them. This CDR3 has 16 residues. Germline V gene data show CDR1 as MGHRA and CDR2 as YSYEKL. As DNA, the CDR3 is TGCGCCAGCAGCCAAAGATGGGGGAAGGGCACAGATACGCAGTATTTT. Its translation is CASSQRWGKGTDTQYF.

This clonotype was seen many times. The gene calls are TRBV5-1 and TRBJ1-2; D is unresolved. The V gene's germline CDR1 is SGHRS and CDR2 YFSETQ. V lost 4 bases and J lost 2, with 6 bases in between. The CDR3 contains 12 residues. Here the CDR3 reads CASSRRNYGYTF. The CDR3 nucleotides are TGCGCCAGCAGCCGACGAAACTATGGCTACACCTTC.

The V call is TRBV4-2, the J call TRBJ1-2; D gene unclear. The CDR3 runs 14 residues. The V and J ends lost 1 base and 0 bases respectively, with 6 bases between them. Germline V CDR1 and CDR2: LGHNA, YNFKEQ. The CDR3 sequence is CASSQGLANYGYTF. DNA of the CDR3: TGTGCCAGCAGCCAAGGCCTCGCTAACTATGGCTACACCTTC.